This entry features one T cell receptor beta chain sequence. CDR1 is SEHNR, CDR2 FQNEAQ, per germline (reference sequence). This CDR3 has 15 amino acids. Trimming removed 5 bases from V and 5 bases from J; junction bases left unmatched: 6. This record comes from a study of blood T cell repertoires in COVID-19. The wider study: Samples of COVID-19 (acute and convalescent) were obtained from the United States, Italy and Spain. PBMCs, B-cell-depleted T cells, or T cells were the source of the cDNA or gDNA that made up the material.

In the original processing: Reference gene primer amplification gave estimated nucleated cell counts. The method was immunoSEQ multiplex PCR; TCRdb's version includes in-frame clones alone and lacks a portion of them. For V, J and clone size, that table is used; D and trimming come from the DNA. In the table there are 10,000 or so clones, 85% to 90% of which are singletons. J is TRBJ2-1 and V is TRBV7-9; the match to TRBD2 covers 10 bases. This clonotype originated in a human donor in a cohort sampled during active COVID-19. Input material: peripheral blood. The CDR3, as DNA: TGTGCCAGCAGCCGCAGCGGGGGGGTCGACAATGAGCAGTTCTTC. It encodes CASSRSGGVDNEQFF.